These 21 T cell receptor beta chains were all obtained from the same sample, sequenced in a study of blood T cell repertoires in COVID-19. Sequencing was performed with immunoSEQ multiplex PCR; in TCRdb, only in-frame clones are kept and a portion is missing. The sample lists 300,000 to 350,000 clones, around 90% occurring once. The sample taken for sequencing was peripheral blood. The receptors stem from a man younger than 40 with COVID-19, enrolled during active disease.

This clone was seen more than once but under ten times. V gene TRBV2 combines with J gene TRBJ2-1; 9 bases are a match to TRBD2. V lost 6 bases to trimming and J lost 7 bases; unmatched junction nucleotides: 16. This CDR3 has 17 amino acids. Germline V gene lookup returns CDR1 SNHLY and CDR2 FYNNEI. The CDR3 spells CASSRLRRGGEWNEQFF. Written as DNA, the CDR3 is TGTGCCAGCAGCCGCCTGCGACGCGGGGGGGAGTGGAATGAGCAGTTCTTC.

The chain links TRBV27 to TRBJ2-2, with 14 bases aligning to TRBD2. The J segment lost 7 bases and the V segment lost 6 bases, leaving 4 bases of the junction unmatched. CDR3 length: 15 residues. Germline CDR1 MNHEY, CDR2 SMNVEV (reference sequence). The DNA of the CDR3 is TGTGCCAGCAGAATCGGGACTAGCGGGGGCGGGGAGCTGTTTTTT. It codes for CASRIGTSGGGELFF.

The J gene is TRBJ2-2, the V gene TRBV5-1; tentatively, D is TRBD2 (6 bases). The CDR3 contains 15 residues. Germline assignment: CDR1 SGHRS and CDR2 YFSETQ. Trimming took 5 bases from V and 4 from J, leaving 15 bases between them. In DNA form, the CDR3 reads TGCGCCAGCAGTTACGGGAGTCTCGGCACCGGGGAGCTGTTTTTT. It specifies CASSYGSLGTGELFF.

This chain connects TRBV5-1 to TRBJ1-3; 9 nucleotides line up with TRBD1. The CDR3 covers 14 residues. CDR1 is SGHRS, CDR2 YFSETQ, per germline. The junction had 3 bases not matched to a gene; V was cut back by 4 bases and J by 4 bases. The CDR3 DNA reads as TGCGCCAGCAGCGACAGGGGGAACGGAAACACCATATATTTT. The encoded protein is CASSDRGNGNTIYF.

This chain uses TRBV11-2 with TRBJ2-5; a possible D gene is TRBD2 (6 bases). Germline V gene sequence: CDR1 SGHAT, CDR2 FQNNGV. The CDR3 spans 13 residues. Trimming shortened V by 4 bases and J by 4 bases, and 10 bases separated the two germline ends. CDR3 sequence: CASSYPGAETQYF. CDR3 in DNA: TGTGCCAGCAGCTACCCGGGAGCAGAGACCCAGTACTTC. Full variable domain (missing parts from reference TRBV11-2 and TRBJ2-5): EAGVAQSPRYKIIEKRQSVAFWCNPISGHATLYWYQQILGQGPKLLIQFQNNGVVDDSQLPKDRFSAERLKGVDSTLKIQPAKLEDSAVYLCASSYPGAETQYFGPGTRLLVL.

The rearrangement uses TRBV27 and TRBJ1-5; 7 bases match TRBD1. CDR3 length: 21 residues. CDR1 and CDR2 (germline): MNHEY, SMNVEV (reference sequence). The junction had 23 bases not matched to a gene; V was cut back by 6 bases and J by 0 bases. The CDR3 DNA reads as TGTGCCAGCAGACCCCCTCCCCACCCGGGACAGCCGTTGTATAGCAATCAGCCCCAGCATTTT. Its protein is CASRPPPHPGQPLYSNQPQHF.

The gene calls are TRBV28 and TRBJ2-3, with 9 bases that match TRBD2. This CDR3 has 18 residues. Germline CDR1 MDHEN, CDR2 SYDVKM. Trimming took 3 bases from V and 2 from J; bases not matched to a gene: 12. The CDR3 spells CASSFALGVAGVTDTQYF. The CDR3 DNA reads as TGTGCCAGCAGTTTTGCGTTGGGAGTAGCGGGGGTCACAGATACGCAGTATTTT. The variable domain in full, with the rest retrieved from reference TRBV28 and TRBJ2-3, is DVKVTQSSRYLVKRTGEKVFLECVQDMDHENMFWYRQDPGLGLRLIYFSYDVKMKEKGDIPEGYSVSREKKERFSLILESASTNQTSMYLCASSFALGVAGVTDTQYFGPGTRLTVL.

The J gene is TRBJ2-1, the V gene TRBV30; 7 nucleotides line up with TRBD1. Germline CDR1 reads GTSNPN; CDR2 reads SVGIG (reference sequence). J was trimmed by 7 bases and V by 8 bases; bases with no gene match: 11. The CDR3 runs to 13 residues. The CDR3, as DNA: TGTGCCCAAGACAGGGTTTCGTCAAATGAGCAGTTCTTC. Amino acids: CAQDRVSSNEQFF.

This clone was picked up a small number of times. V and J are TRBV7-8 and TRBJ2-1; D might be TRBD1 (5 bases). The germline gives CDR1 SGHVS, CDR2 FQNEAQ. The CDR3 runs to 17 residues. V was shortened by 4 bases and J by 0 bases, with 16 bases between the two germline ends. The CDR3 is CASSSPSGRVSYNEQFF. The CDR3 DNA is TGTGCCAGCAGCTCTCCCTCTGGCAGGGTCTCCTACAATGAGCAGTTCTTC.

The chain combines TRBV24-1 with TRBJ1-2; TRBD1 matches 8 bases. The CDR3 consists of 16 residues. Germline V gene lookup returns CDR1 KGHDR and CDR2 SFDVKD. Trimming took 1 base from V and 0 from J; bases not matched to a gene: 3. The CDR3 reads CATSDFTGGTNYGYTF. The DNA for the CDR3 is TGTGCCACCAGTGATTTTACAGGGGGAACTAACTATGGCTACACCTTC.

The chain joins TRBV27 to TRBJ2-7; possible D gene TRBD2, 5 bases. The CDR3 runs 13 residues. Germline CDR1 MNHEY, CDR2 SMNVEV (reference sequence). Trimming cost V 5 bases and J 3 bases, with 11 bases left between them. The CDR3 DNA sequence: TGTGCCAGCAGTCCAGGACTCCACTACGAGCAGTACTTC. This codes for CASSPGLHYEQYF.

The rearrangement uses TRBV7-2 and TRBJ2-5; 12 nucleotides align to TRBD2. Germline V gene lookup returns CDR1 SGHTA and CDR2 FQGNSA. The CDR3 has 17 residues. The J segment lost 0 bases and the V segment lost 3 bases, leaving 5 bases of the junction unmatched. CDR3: CASSLQLAGGYQETQYF. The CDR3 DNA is TGTGCCAGCAGCTTGCAACTAGCGGGGGGATACCAAGAGACCCAGTACTTC.

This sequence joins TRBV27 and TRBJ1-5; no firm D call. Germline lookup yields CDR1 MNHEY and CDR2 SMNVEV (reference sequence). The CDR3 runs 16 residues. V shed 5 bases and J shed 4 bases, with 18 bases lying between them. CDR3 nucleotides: TGTGCCAGCAGTCCCTCCGTGGGCGAGCGGAATCAGCCCCAGCATTTT. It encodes CASSPSVGERNQPQHF.

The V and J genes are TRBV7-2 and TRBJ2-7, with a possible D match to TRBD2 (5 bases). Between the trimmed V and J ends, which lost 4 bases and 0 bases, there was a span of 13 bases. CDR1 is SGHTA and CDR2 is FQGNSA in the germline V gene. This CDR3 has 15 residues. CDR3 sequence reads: CASSSSGYLSYEQYF. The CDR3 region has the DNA TGTGCCAGCAGCTCCAGCGGCTACCTCTCCTACGAGCAGTACTTC.

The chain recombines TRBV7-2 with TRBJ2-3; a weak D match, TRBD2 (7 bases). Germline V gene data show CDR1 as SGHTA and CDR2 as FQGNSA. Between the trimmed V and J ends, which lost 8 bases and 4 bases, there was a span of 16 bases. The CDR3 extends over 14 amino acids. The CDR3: CASALGGAPDTQYF. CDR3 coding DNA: TGTGCCAGCGCTTTAGGGGGGGCCCCAGATACGCAGTATTTT.

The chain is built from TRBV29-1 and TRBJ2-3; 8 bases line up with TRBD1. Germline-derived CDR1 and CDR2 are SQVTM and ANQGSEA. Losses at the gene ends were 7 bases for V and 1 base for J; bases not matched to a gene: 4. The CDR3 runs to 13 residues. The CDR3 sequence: CSATGGGTDTQYF. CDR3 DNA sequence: TGCAGCGCCACAGGGGGTGGCACAGATACGCAGTATTTT.

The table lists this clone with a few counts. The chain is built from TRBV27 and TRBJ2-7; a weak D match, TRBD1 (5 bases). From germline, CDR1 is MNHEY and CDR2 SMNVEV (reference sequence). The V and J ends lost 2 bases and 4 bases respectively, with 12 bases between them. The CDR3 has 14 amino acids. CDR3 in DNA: TGTGCCAGCAGTTTAAGGGGATTTCGTTACGAGCAGTACTTC. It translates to CASSLRGFRYEQYF.

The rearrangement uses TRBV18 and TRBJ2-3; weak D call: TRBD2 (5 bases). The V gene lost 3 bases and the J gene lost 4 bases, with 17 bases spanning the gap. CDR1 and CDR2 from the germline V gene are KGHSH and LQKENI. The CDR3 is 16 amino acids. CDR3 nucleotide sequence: TGTGCCAGCTCACCCCCAGGTAGCGTAGCAGCAGATACGCAGTATTTT. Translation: CASSPPGSVAADTQYF. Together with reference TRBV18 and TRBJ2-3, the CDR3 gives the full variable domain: NAGVMQNPRHLVRRRGQEARLRCSPMKGHSHVYWYRQLPEEGLKFMVYLQKENIIDESGMPKERFSAEFPKEGPSILRIQQVVRGDSAAYFCASSPPGSVAADTQYFGPGTRLTVL.

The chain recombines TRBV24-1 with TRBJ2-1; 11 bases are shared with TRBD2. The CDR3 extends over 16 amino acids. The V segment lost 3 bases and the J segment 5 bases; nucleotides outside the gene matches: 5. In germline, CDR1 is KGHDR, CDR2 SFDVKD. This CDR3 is CATSDPPGLADNEQFF. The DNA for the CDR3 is TGTGCCACCAGTGATCCTCCGGGACTAGCGGACAATGAGCAGTTCTTC.

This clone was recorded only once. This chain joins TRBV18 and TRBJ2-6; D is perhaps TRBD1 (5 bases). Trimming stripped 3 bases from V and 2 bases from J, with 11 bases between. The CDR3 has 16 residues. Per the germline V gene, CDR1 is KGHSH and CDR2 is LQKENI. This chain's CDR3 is CASSPQTAPGANVLTF. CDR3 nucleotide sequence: TGTGCCAGCTCACCGCAGACAGCCCCTGGGGCCAACGTCCTGACTTTC.

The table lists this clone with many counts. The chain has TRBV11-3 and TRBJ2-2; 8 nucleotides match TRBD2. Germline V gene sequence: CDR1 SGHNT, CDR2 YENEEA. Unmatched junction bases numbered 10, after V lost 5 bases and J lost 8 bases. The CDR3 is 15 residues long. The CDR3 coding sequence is TGTGCCAGCAGCCCAGCGGGGGCTACGGCAGGGGAGCTGTTTTTT. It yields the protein CASSPAGATAGELFF.